The 28 T cell receptor beta chains presented below share a single source sample, sequenced in a study of post-analysis software for immune sequencing data. Study results and caveats: Compared with controls, patients had more of five TRBV segments, including TRBV5-6, TRBV5-1 and TRBV20-1.

Sequencing libraries made from TCR beta cDNA carried unique molecular identifiers. TCRdb re-analysed the PCR reads in MiXCR, keeping a single row per CDR3 protein. The data show 450,000 to 650,000 distinct CDR3 sequences, 44% seen once. Antigens of these TCRs are unknown. Material for sequencing was blood. The receptor set was obtained from a girl under 18 with multiple sclerosis.

The J gene is TRBJ2-3, the V gene TRBV2, with TRBD2 matching over 16 bases. Germline V gene data show CDR1 as SNHLY and CDR2 as FYNNEI. The CDR3 loop spans 17 amino acids. J was trimmed by 1 base and V by 8 bases; bases with no gene match: 6. CDR3 sequence: CASHGTSGGAGTDTQYF. In nucleotides, the CDR3 is TGTGCCAGCCACGGGACTAGCGGGGGGGCGGGCACAGATACGCAGTATTTT.

The chain links TRBV7-8 to TRBJ2-5; D is tentatively TRBD1 or TRBD2 (7 bases each). There are 12 residues in the CDR3. In germline, CDR1 is SGHVS, CDR2 FQNEAQ. Trimming removed 9 bases from V and 5 bases from J, with 13 bases in between. The CDR3: CASHRGGETQYF. CDR3 coding DNA: TGTGCCAGTCACAGGGGAGGGGAGACCCAGTACTTC.

Points on this clonotype: The final CDR3 position lacks the conserved phenylalanine or tryptophan, pointing to a likely read error. The J gene is TRBJ2-7, the V gene TRBV7-2; D possibly uses TRBD1 or TRBD2 (5 bases each). The CDR3 covers 14 residues. The V gene's germline CDR1 is SGHTA and CDR2 FQGNSA. CDR3 sequence: CASSLPGGAYEQYC. Here the CDR3 DNA reads TGTGCTAGCAGCTTACCTGGGGGAGCCTACGAGCAGTACTGC.

The chain combines TRBV7-9 with TRBJ2-7; TRBD1 aligns across 8 bases. There are 13 residues in the CDR3. Germline CDR1 SEHNR, CDR2 FQNEAQ (reference sequence). The ends lost 7 bases at V and 5 bases at J; junction bases unmatched: 7. The CDR3 nucleotides are TGTGCCAGCACCAAGACAGGGGTGAACGAGCAGTACTTC. Translating gives CASTKTGVNEQYF.

The chain combines TRBV7-9 with TRBJ1-4; weak D call: TRBD1 (5 bases). The CDR3 is made up of 15 amino acids. Trimming cost V 6 bases and J 5 bases, with 16 bases left between them. Germline V lookup: CDR1 SEHNR, CDR2 FQNEAQ (reference sequence). This CDR3 is CASSDEGPKNEKLFF. The CDR3 DNA is TGTGCCAGCAGTGACGAGGGACCGAAGAATGAAAAACTGTTTTTT.

This clonotype was seen a handful of times. CDR3 bases: TGTGCCAGCAGCATAGACGGGGGGAGGGTGCAGTACTTC. Translating gives CASSIDGGRVQYF. The genes are TRBV7-8 and TRBJ2-5; TRBD2 aligns across 7 bases. The CDR3 is made up of 13 amino acids. Germline V gives CDR1 SGHVS, CDR2 FQNEAQ. The J segment lost 11 bases and the V segment lost 5 bases, leaving 11 bases of the junction unmatched.

This clonotype was detected only a few times. The J gene is TRBJ2-1, the V gene TRBV7-2; 11 bases match TRBD2. The CDR3 runs 16 residues. Germline assignment: CDR1 SGHTA and CDR2 FQGNSA. With 6 bases clipped from V and 2 bases from J, the junction kept 6 bases outside the gene matches. CDR3 coding DNA: TGTGCCAGCAGTCGCGGTAGCGGGAGGGCCTACAATGAGCAGTTCTTC. Translated, it gives CASSRGSGRAYNEQFF.

The CDR3 region has the DNA TGTGCCAGCAGTTATGACCGGGACCCCCTCTCCTCTGGAAACACCATATATTTT. Translating gives CASSYDRDPLSSGNTIYF. The chain uses TRBV6-5 and TRBJ1-3; TRBD1 is a possible D gene (5 bases). V was shortened by 3 bases and J by 0 bases, with 18 bases between the two germline ends. The CDR3 consists of 18 residues. The V gene's germline CDR1 is MNHEY and CDR2 SVGAGI.

The chain has TRBV7-9 and TRBJ1-1; possible D gene TRBD1, 6 bases. Germline V gene data show CDR1 as SEHNR and CDR2 as FQNEAQ (reference sequence). V lost 3 bases to trimming and J lost 4 bases, with 21 bases between them. This CDR3 comprises 17 residues. The CDR3, as DNA: TGTGCCAGCAGCTTTCCAACCGGGACACCAAAGACCACTGAAGCTTTCTTT. Translated, it gives CASSFPTGTPKTTEAFF.

The chain links TRBV5-1 to TRBJ2-1; no firm D call. V lost 6 bases to trimming and J lost 0 bases, with 7 bases between them. CDR3 length: 13 amino acids. Germline assignment: CDR1 SGHRS and CDR2 YFSETQ. As DNA, the CDR3 is TGCGCCAGCATGAGGAGCTCCTACAATGAGCAGTTCTTC. This gives the protein CASMRSSYNEQFF.

The chain links TRBV20-1 to TRBJ1-1, with a weak D call TRBD1 (6 bases). This CDR3 has 16 amino acids. V lost 3 bases to trimming and J lost 2 bases, with 19 bases between them. CDR1 and CDR2 (germline): DFQATT, SNEGSKA (reference sequence). As DNA, the CDR3 is TGCAGTGCTAGGAGACCGGAAAGGGGGGTTAACACTGAAGCTTTCTTT. The encoded protein is CSARRPERGVNTEAFF.

This clonotype was seen a few times. The chain combines TRBV20-1 with TRBJ1-6; 7 bases are shared with TRBD1. The V and J ends lost 3 bases and 12 bases, in that order; junction bases with no gene match: 17. This CDR3 region has 16 residues. CDR1 is DFQATT, CDR2 SNEGSKA, per germline (reference sequence). As DNA, the CDR3 is TGCAGTGCTAGTTCCCCGCCGGGACAGCCCTTGGGACCCCTCCACTTT. Its translation: CSASSPPGQPLGPLHF.

V usage is TRBV12-3 or TRBV12-4 and J usage is TRBJ1-2, with a weak D call TRBD1 (6 bases). The V end lost 4 bases, the J end lost 5 bases, and 20 bases lay between the germline ends. The length of the CDR3 is 16 residues. The CDR3 loop is CASSWTRTGQGYGYTF. For the CDR3, the DNA is TGTGCCAGCAGTTGGACCCGGACGGGGCAGGGGTATGGCTACACCTTC.

The genes are TRBV5-1 and TRBJ2-6, with D tentatively TRBD2 (5 bases). V was clipped by 0 bases and J by 4 bases, with 8 bases between them. In germline, CDR1 is SGHRS, CDR2 YFSETQ. The CDR3 spans 15 residues. The DNA of the CDR3 is TGCGCCAGCAGCTTGGACGGGGTCGGGGCCAACGTCCTGACTTTC. This gives the protein CASSLDGVGANVLTF.

The chain links TRBV6-5 to TRBJ2-5; no clear D gene. Germline CDR1 reads MNHEY; CDR2 reads SVGAGI. V lost 6 bases and J 5 bases, leaving 16 bases between the germline ends. This CDR3 region has 14 residues. The CDR3: CASRHLGMRETQYF. The CDR3 coding sequence is TGTGCCAGCAGACACCTTGGGATGCGGGAGACCCAGTACTTC.

This clonotype has a handful of counts. The gene calls are TRBV5-1 and TRBJ2-6; D may correspond to TRBD1 or TRBD2 (5 bases each). V was trimmed by 2 bases and J by 4 bases, leaving 19 bases between them. The CDR3 consists of 18 residues. Germline V gene lookup returns CDR1 SGHRS and CDR2 YFSETQ. The CDR3 is CASSFRASGESGANVLTF. The CDR3 nucleotides are TGCGCCAGCAGCTTCAGGGCGAGCGGTGAGTCCGGGGCCAACGTCCTGACTTTC.

V is TRBV5-1 and J is TRBJ1-2; D is unresolved. The CDR3 runs to 11 residues. Between the trimmed V and J ends, which lost 6 bases and 4 bases, there was a span of 7 bases. The germline V gene encodes CDR1 SGHRS and CDR2 YFSETQ. Here the CDR3 reads CASTRGYGYTF. CDR3 nucleotides: TGCGCCAGCACCCGGGGCTATGGCTACACCTTC.

Comments on this clonotype: A read error may produce the germline difference seen at one junction end. The chain is built from TRBV12-3 or TRBV12-4 and TRBJ1-5, with 7 positions matching TRBD1. The CDR3 length is 14 residues. Here the CDR3 reads CATSDRASSQPQHF. CDR3 nucleotides: TGTGCCACCTCAGACAGGGCGAGCAGTCAGCCCCAGCATTTT.

This clonotype has more than one count but fewer than ten. The chain couples TRBV29-1 to TRBJ1-1; 9 bases fit TRBD1. The V segment lost 4 bases and the J segment 5 bases; nucleotides outside the gene matches: 11. This CDR3 has 15 residues. Germline V gene lookup returns CDR1 SQVTM and CDR2 ANQGSEA. The CDR3 region is CSVGGYRGRITEAFF. The CDR3 DNA follows: TGCAGCGTTGGGGGCTACAGGGGGCGCATAACTGAAGCTTTCTTT.

The chain employs TRBV4-1 and TRBJ2-1; 10 nucleotides align to TRBD2. V gave up 3 bases and J gave up 9 bases; unmatched junction bases: 8. The germline V gene encodes CDR1 MGHRA and CDR2 YSYEKL. CDR3 length equals 15 residues. CDR3 loop: CASSQGTSVTSEQFF. The CDR3 nucleotides read TGCGCCAGCAGCCAGGGGACTAGCGTAACCAGTGAGCAGTTCTTC.

The rearrangement uses TRBV7-9 and TRBJ2-1; possible D gene TRBD2, 6 bases. Germline CDR1 is SEHNR and CDR2 is FQNEAQ (reference sequence). V was pared by 6 bases and J by 2 bases, with 17 bases between. The CDR3 is 16 residues long. The CDR3 sequence: CASSPPRGGAYNEQFF. Written as DNA, the CDR3 is TGTGCCAGCAGTCCCCCCCGTGGCGGGGCCTACAATGAGCAGTTCTTC.

V gene TRBV7-6 combines with J gene TRBJ1-1, with D perhaps TRBD1 (5 bases). This CDR3 has 14 residues. With 7 bases removed from V and 6 bases from J, the gap between germline ends came to 18 bases. From germline, CDR1 is SGHVS and CDR2 FNYEAQ. CDR3 DNA sequence: TGTGCCAGCACTCTGAACTCGCGGGGGTCTGAAGCTTTCTTT. This encodes CASTLNSRGSEAFF.

In regard to this clonotype: A junction boundary mismatches the germline segment, possibly from a read error. V usage is TRBV7-9 and J usage is TRBJ2-7, with a tentative D call TRBD1 (6 bases). Germline loops: CDR1 SEHNR, CDR2 FQNEAQ (reference sequence). There are 14 residues in the CDR3. CDR3 DNA sequence: TGTGTCAGCAGCCTTGAGAACTCAGGGGACGAGCAGTACTTC. Translating it yields CVSSLENSGDEQYF.

This chain links TRBV6-6 with TRBJ2-3, with D hard to call. V lost 0 bases, J lost 0 bases, and 7 bases lay in between. Germline CDR1 reads MNHNY; CDR2 reads SVGAGI (reference sequence). The length of the CDR3 is 15 residues. Here the CDR3 reads CASSYSPDSTDTQYF. The CDR3 DNA follows: TGTGCCAGCAGTTACTCCCCCGATAGCACAGATACGCAGTATTTT.

This clonotype was found once. The chain employs TRBV5-1 and TRBJ1-2; D call uncertain. Trimming pared 4 bases from V and 4 bases from J, leaving 20 bases between. This CDR3 comprises 16 residues. Germline CDR1 and CDR2: SGHRS and YFSETQ. The CDR3 DNA is TGCGCCAGCAGCCCCAACTCCCGGGGAACGGGCTATGGCTACACCTTC. Its protein product is CASSPNSRGTGYGYTF.

In its sample, this clonotype was seen a few times. The rearrangement uses TRBV20-1 and TRBJ2-7, with TRBD1 identical over 8 bases. The CDR3 runs 14 residues. Trimming cost V 5 bases and J 2 bases; bases outside gene matches: 8. Looked up from germline, CDR1 is DFQATT and CDR2 is SNEGSKA (reference sequence). CDR3 region: CSAGGTGNTYEQYF. The CDR3 bases are TGCAGTGCTGGGGGGACAGGAAATACCTACGAGCAGTACTTC.

The chain combines TRBV11-1 with TRBJ2-5; 11 nucleotides agree with TRBD2. The CDR3 totals 19 residues. The V gene end was trimmed by 6 bases and the J gene end by 3 bases; junction bases not matched to a gene: 18. Germline-derived CDR1 and CDR2 are SGHAT and FQDESV (reference sequence). DNA of the CDR3: TGTGCCAGCAGACTAACGATCACCTCCCTACTAGCGGGGGAAGAGACCCAGTACTTC. Translating gives CASRLTITSLLAGEETQYF.

This clonotype was found a few times. The chain couples TRBV12-5 to TRBJ2-3, with D possibly matching TRBD2 (6 bases). Germline lookup yields CDR1 LGHNT and CDR2 FRNRAP. V dropped 6 bases and J dropped 2 bases, with 12 bases sitting between them. The CDR3 extends over 14 amino acids. CDR3 protein: CASGRDSLTDTQYF. DNA of the CDR3: TGTGCTAGTGGCCGGGACTCCCTCACAGATACGCAGTATTTT.